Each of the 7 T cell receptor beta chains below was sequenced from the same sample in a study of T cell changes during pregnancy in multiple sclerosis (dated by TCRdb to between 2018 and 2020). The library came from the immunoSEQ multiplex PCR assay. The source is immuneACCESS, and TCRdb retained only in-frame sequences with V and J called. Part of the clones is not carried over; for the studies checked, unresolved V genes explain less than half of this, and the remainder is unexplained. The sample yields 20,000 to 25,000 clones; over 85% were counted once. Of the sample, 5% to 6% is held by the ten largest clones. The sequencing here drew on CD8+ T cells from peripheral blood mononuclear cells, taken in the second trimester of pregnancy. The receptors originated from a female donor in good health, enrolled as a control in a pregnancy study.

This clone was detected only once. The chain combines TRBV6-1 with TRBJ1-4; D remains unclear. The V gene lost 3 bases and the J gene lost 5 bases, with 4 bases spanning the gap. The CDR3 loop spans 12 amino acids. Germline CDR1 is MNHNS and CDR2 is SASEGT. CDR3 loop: CASSDYNEKLFF. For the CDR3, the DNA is TGTGCCAGCAGTGACTACAATGAAAAACTGTTTTTT.

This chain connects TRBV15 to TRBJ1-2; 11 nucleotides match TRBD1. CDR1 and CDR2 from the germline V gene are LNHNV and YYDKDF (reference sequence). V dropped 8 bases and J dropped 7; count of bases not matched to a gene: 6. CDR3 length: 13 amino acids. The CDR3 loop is CATRGQGAFGYTF. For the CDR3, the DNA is TGTGCCACCCGTGGACAGGGGGCTTTTGGCTACACCTTC.

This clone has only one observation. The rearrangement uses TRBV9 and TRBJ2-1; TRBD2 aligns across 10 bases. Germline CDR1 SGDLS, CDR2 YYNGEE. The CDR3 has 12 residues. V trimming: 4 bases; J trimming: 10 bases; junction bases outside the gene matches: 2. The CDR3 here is CASSLLAGEQFF. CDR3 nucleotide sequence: TGTGCCAGCAGCCTACTAGCGGGAGAGCAGTTCTTC.

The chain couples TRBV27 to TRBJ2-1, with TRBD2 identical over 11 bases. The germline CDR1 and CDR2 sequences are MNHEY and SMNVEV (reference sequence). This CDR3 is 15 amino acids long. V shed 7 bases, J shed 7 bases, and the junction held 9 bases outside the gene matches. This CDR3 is CASTPLAGVRNEQFF. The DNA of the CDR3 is TGTGCCAGCACCCCACTAGCGGGAGTAAGAAATGAGCAGTTCTTC.

CDR3 DNA sequence: TGTGCCAGTAGTATCGGTGAATGGCAGGGGATGGGGACATACTACGAGCAGTACTTC. Residues: CASSIGEWQGMGTYYEQYF. The chain has TRBV19 and TRBJ2-7; D may be TRBD1 (6 bases). This CDR3 comprises 19 residues. CDR1 and CDR2 (germline): LNHDA, SQIVND (reference sequence). Trimming removed 3 bases from V and 3 bases from J, with 27 bases in between.

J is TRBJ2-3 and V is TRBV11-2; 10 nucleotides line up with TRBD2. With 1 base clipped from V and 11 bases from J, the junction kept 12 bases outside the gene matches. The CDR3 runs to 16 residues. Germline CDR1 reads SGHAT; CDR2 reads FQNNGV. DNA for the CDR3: TGTGCCAGCAGCTTAGGTTGGCTAGCGGGGGAGGAAGGGCAGTATTTT. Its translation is CASSLGWLAGEEGQYF.

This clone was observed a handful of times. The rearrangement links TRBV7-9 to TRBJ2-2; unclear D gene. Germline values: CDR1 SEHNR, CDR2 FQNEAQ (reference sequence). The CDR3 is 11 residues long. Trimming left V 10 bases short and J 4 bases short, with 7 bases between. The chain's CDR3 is CATQFTGELFF. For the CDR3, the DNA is TGTGCCACCCAATTCACCGGGGAGCTGTTTTTT.